A selection of T cell receptor beta chains follows, all from one sample in a study of T-cell reconstitution after alpha-beta-depleted transplantation in children. TCRdb reprocessed the PCR reads with MiXCR, giving one entry per CDR3 protein. This sample yields about 610,000 distinct CDR3 sequences, of which approximately 10% are seen a single time; about 4.2% belongs to the top ten. The starting material was PBMCs from the stem cell graft donor, obtained from the stem cell graft. The receptors originated from a human donor who donated a stem cell graft to a child with acute myeloid leukemia. The CDR3 runs from the conserved cysteine through the conserved F or W. A D gene is named only where the DNA matches it firmly. Clone size appears in some rows only: once, few, many, or a class for an expanded clone.

TRBJ1-1 | . | . | TRBV6-5 | CASSTLWGMNTEAFF | TGTGCCAGCAGCACCCTTTGGGGGATGAACACTGAAGCTTTCTTT
TRBJ2-3 | many | . | TRBV15 | CATSRGKDSFTDTQYF | TGTGCCACCAGCAGAGGGAAGGACAGTTTCACAGATACGCAGTATTTT
TRBJ1-2 | . | . | TRBV29-1 | CSVAAGTNGYTF | TGCAGCGTTGCAGCGGGGACGAATGGCTACACCTTC
TRBJ2-3 | many | TRBD2 | TRBV12-3/TRBV12-4 | CASSLSGGPGDTQYF | TGTGCCAGCAGTTTATCGGGAGGGCCCGGAGATACGCAGTATTTT
TRBJ2-1 | many | TRBD1 | TRBV5-1 | CASSSRPGQGGNEQFF | TGCGCCAGCAGCTCGCGGCCGGGACAGGGCGGCAATGAGCAGTTCTTC
TRBJ2-1 | few | TRBD2 | TRBV5-1 | CASSLVAGADNEQFF | TGCGCCAGCAGCTTGGTTGCGGGAGCGGACAATGAGCAGTTCTTC
TRBJ2-5 | few | TRBD2 | TRBV12-3/TRBV12-4 | CASRLRTSGQETQYF | TGTGCCAGCAGACTTCGGACTAGCGGCCAAGAGACCCAGTACTTC
TRBJ2-7 | . | TRBD2 | TRBV9 | CASTPGEGESYEQYF | TGTGCCAGCACCCCGGGGGAGGGCGAATCCTACGAGCAGTACTTC
TRBJ2-7 | few | . | TRBV28 | CASSSQGFGIYEQYF | TGTGCCAGCTCCTCACAGGGATTCGGGATCTACGAGCAGTACTTC
TRBJ2-1 | . | . | TRBV5-1 | CASSLDTSSSYNEQFF | TGCGCCAGCAGCTTGGACACCTCGAGCTCCTACAATGAGCAGTTCTTC
TRBJ2-5 | . | . | TRBV14 | CASSQAGRPQETQYF | TGTGCCAGCAGCCAAGCAGGGCGTCCCCAAGAGACCCAGTACTTC
TRBJ2-2 | few | TRBD2 | TRBV3-1 | CASTGLAGGELFF | TGTGCCAGCACCGGACTAGCAGGCGGGGAGCTGTTTTTT
TRBJ2-6 | many | . | TRBV21-1 | CASSKGGPTPGANVLTF | TGTGCCAGCAGCAAAGGGGGTCCCACACCGGGGGCCAACGTCCTGACTTTC
TRBJ2-2 | once | . | TRBV6-1 | CASSRSERTGELFF | TGTGCCAGCAGCCGGAGTGAGCGAACCGGGGAGCTGTTTTTT
TRBJ1-2 | . | . | TRBV6-1 | CASSKGGGVGYTF | TGTGCCAGCAGTAAGGGCGGAGGGGTCGGCTACACCTTC
TRBJ1-1 | many | . | TRBV7-2 | CASSYSGQGNTEAFF | TGTGCCAGCAGCTATTCGGGACAAGGGAACACTGAAGCTTTCTTT
TRBJ1-1 | few | TRBD1 | TRBV12-3/TRBV12-4 | CASRRTGGDTEAFF | TGTGCCAGCAGAAGGACAGGGGGAGACACTGAAGCTTTCTTT
TRBJ1-1 | . | . | TRBV27 | CASSLNRGTGAFF | TGTGCCAGCAGTTTGAATCGGGGCACGGGTGCTTTCTTT
TRBJ2-7 | . | . | TRBV29-1 | CSGSASSYEQYF | TGCAGCGGTAGCGCGAGCTCCTACGAGCAGTACTTC
TRBJ2-7 | few | . | TRBV4-3 | CASSQDATRQTTPYEQYF | TGCGCCAGCAGCCAAGATGCTACCCGGCAGACGACGCCCTACGAGCAGTACTTC
TRBJ2-1 | many | . | TRBV12-3/TRBV12-4 | CATTDLRNEQFF | TGTGCCACCACGGACCTTAGGAATGAGCAGTTCTTC
TRBJ2-3 | few | . | TRBV7-9 | CASSLVGLADTDTQYF | TGTGCCAGCAGCTTAGTGGGATTAGCAGACACAGATACGCAGTATTTT
TRBJ2-3 | few | . | TRBV13 | CASSSLGFFTPTDTQYF | TGTGCCAGCAGCTCTCTGGGATTTTTCACCCCCACAGATACGCAGTATTTT
TRBJ2-7 | few | . | TRBV20-1 | CSASSGNLYEQYF | TGCAGTGCTAGCTCCGGCAATCTCTACGAGCAGTACTTC
TRBJ1-1 | few | . | TRBV29-1 | CSVEMTYLGTFF | TGCAGCGTTGAAATGACCTATTTAGGGACTTTCTTT
TRBJ2-3 | few | . | TRBV4-3 | CASSQATSTDTQYF | TGCGCCAGCAGCCAGGCCACGAGCACAGATACGCAGTATTTT
TRBJ2-2 | . | . | TRBV20-1 | CSAGGQNTGELFF | TGCAGTGCTGGGGGACAAAACACCGGGGAGCTGTTTTTT
TRBJ1-1 | many | . | TRBV12-3/TRBV12-4 | CASSLGQGGRTAEAFF | TGTGCCAGCAGTTTAGGGCAGGGAGGGAGAACGGCTGAAGCTTTCTTT